Shown below are 32 T cell receptor beta chains from a single sample sequenced in a study of CD8 T cells in ankylosing spondylitis (dated by TCRdb to 2017 to 2019). Paper-wide results and their limitations: A TCR beta motif of several highly homologous amino acid variants appeared characteristic of blood from ankylosing spondylitis patients.

Library prep was done by 5' RACE. The sequencer was an Illumina HiSeq 2500. TCRdb ran its own pipeline on the public reads, namely fastp trimming at Q25 and MiXCR clone calling, and kept in-frame beta chains. A single entry per CDR3 protein holds the most common genes and DNA from its merged rows. A total of about 210,000 distinct CDR3 sequences appear in this sample, 5.5% to 7.5% of them only once. The ten largest clones represent 13% to 15% of the sample. Their cognate antigens are unknown. What was sequenced was blood, either unsorted or a sorted T cell fraction (not recorded which). The receptors originated from a male donor with ankylosing spondylitis.

This chain connects TRBV11-2 to TRBJ2-7; 10 nucleotides match TRBD1. CDR3 size: 15 residues. V shed 5 bases and J 1 base; nucleotides not matched to a gene: 5. Germline assignment: CDR1 SGHAT and CDR2 FQNNGV. The CDR3 sequence: CASSLQGQGSYEQYF. The CDR3 DNA sequence: TGTGCCAGCAGCCTACAGGGACAGGGGTCCTACGAGCAGTACTTC.

The genes are TRBV15 and TRBJ2-7; D might be TRBD2 (6 bases). The germline V gene has CDR1 LNHNV and CDR2 YYDKDF (reference sequence). Trimming stripped 6 bases from V and 7 bases from J, with 10 bases between. The CDR3 covers 11 residues. The CDR3 sequence is CATSETSEQYF. CDR3 DNA sequence: TGTGCCACCAGTGAGACTAGTGAGCAGTACTTC.

This clonotype was seen ten or more times. V and J are TRBV7-9 and TRBJ2-1, with D perhaps matching TRBD2 (6 bases). Germline values: CDR1 SEHNR, CDR2 FQNEAQ (reference sequence). This CDR3 contains 15 residues. V was trimmed by 2 bases and J by 1 base, leaving 9 bases between them. The CDR3 sequence: CASSLTGGSYNEQFF. For the CDR3, the DNA is TGTGCCAGCAGCTTAACCGGGGGTTCCTACAATGAGCAGTTCTTC.

This clonotype was observed at least ten times. The chain has TRBV9 and TRBJ1-6; the match to TRBD1 covers 7 bases. J lost 8 bases, V lost 6 bases, and 11 bases had no gene match. There are 15 residues in the CDR3. Germline loops: CDR1 SGDLS, CDR2 YYNGEE. CDR3 coding DNA: TGTGCCAGCACCGAGGGAGGGGGCATCGATTCACCCCTCCACTTT. Translated, it gives CASTEGGGIDSPLHF.

This clonotype was detected many times. The chain carries TRBV24-1 and TRBJ2-1; the D gene is possibly TRBD1 (6 bases). Germline-derived CDR1 and CDR2 are KGHDR and SFDVKD. The CDR3 is 15 residues long. Trimming shortened V by 6 bases and J by 0 bases, and 11 bases separated the two germline ends. The CDR3 loop is CATSPQGSSYNEQFF. The CDR3, as DNA: TGTGCCACCAGTCCCCAGGGGAGCTCCTACAATGAGCAGTTCTTC.

This clonotype turned up a few times. The J gene is TRBJ1-1, the V gene TRBV6-5, with TRBD1 matching over 8 bases. The CDR3 is 13 amino acids. Looked up from germline, CDR1 is MNHEY and CDR2 is SVGAGI. V gave up 2 bases and J gave up 7 bases; unmatched junction bases: 3. As DNA, the CDR3 is TGTGCCAGCAGTTACCAGGGGGCCGGTGAAGCTTTCTTT. This codes for CASSYQGAGEAFF.

This clonotype was picked up a small number of times. The chain joins TRBV23-1 to TRBJ2-1; D not resolved. TRBV23-1 is an ORF; its function is uncertain. V was shortened by 2 bases and J by 9 bases, with 8 bases between the two germline ends. The CDR3 covers 12 residues. CDR3: CASSQGLGEQFF. DNA for the CDR3: TGCGCCAGCAGTCAAGGATTGGGTGAGCAGTTCTTC.

Only a few counts were recorded for this clonotype. This chain uses TRBV28 with TRBJ2-7; tentative D call: TRBD2 (6 bases). The CDR3 covers 12 residues. V lost 11 bases, J lost 0 bases, and 11 bases lay in between. The V gene's germline CDR1 is MDHEN and CDR2 SYDVKM. CDR3 nucleotides: TGTGCCGGCGCCGGGGGCTCCTACGAGCAGTACTTC. Protein product: CAGAGGSYEQYF.

This chain uses TRBV7-2 with TRBJ1-6; no reliable D call. The V end was cut by 5 bases, the J end by 8 bases, with 22 bases between. There are 17 residues in the CDR3. The V gene's germline CDR1 is SGHTA and CDR2 FQGNSA. The CDR3 DNA is TGTGCCAGCAGCCCGCAGCCGAAGGGCTTGGATGATTCACCCCTCCACTTT. Its translation is CASSPQPKGLDDSPLHF.

This clonotype was observed many times. One junction end does not reproduce the germline sequence, and a read error may be involved. This rearrangement joins TRBV7-7 to TRBJ2-5; 7 bases agree with TRBD1. The CDR3 extends over 15 amino acids. Per the germline V gene, CDR1 is SSHAT and CDR2 is FNYEAQ (reference sequence). CDR3 bases: TGTGCTAGCAGCCCAGGGACAGCCCTCCAAGAGACCCAGTACTTC. Encoded protein: CASSPGTALQETQYF.

This clonotype was seen repeatedly, ten times or more. The chain carries TRBV21-1 and TRBJ2-1. TRBV21-1 counts as a pseudogene. This CDR3 has 13 residues. CDR3 sequence: CASSKRPYNEQFF. As DNA, the CDR3 is TGTGCCAGCAGCAAAAGGCCTTACAATGAGCAGTTCTTC.

This clonotype was seen a handful of times. The chain carries TRBV7-9 and TRBJ1-2; no clear D gene. Germline V gene sequence: CDR1 SEHNR, CDR2 FQNEAQ (reference sequence). The CDR3 contains 13 residues. The V and J ends lost 3 bases and 1 base respectively, with 6 bases between them. The CDR3 loop is CASSLRFNYGYTF. As DNA, the CDR3 is TGTGCCAGCAGCTTGCGATTTAACTATGGCTACACCTTC.

This clonotype was found many times. The genes are TRBV4-1 and TRBJ2-2, with 8 bases lining up with TRBD2. The CDR3 extends over 19 amino acids. V was pared by 0 bases and J by 4 bases, with 13 bases of the junction left unmatched. Germline loops: CDR1 MGHRA, CDR2 YSYEKL. The DNA of the CDR3 is TGCGCCAGCAGCCAAGATTTAAGTACCAGCGGGAGACCCACCGGGGAGCTGTTTTTT. This codes for CASSQDLSTSGRPTGELFF.

This clonotype was seen many times. The rearrangement links TRBV11-2 to TRBJ2-3; D is perhaps TRBD2 (5 bases). Between the trimmed V and J ends, which lost 6 bases and 2 bases, there was a span of 15 bases. CDR1 is SGHAT and CDR2 is FQNNGV in the germline V gene. This CDR3 spans 15 amino acids. The CDR3 DNA sequence: TGTGCCAGCAGACCCGAATGGGAGATCACAGATACGCAGTATTTT. Translating gives CASRPEWEITDTQYF. Filled out from reference TRBV11-2 and TRBJ2-3, the complete variable domain reads EAGVAQSPRYKIIEKRQSVAFWCNPISGHATLYWYQQILGQGPKLLIQFQNNGVVDDSQLPKDRFSAERLKGVDSTLKIQPAKLEDSAVYLCASRPEWEITDTQYFGPGTRLTVL.

This chain links TRBV20-1 with TRBJ2-1, with D perhaps TRBD2 (5 bases). The V gene's germline CDR1 is DFQATT and CDR2 SNEGSKA (reference sequence). CDR3 length equals 14 residues. The V end was cut by 6 bases, the J end by 0 bases, with 12 bases between. Here the CDR3 reads CSAAGASSYNEQFF. CDR3 DNA sequence: TGCAGTGCCGCGGGCGCGAGCTCCTACAATGAGCAGTTCTTC.

This clonotype was counted at least ten times. The V gene is TRBV12-5, the J gene TRBJ1-1, with D possibly being TRBD1 (5 bases). The CDR3 length is 14 residues. V lost 6 bases to trimming and J lost 5 bases, with 16 bases between them. Germline loops: CDR1 LGHNT, CDR2 FRNRAP. For the CDR3, the DNA is TGTGCTAGTGGCGTGACAGTCGCTGGGACTGAAGCTTTCTTT. Translated, it gives CASGVTVAGTEAFF.

This clonotype was recorded many times. The chain joins TRBV2 to TRBJ2-1, with unresolved D. This CDR3 spans 16 amino acids. Trimming stripped 4 bases from V and 1 base from J, with 14 bases between. CDR1 and CDR2 (germline): SNHLY, FYNNEI. The CDR3 protein is CASSAPSSISYNEQFF. CDR3 DNA: TGTGCCAGCAGTGCCCCTTCGAGCATATCCTACAATGAGCAGTTCTTC.

This clonotype occurred many times. This rearrangement joins TRBV11-2 to TRBJ2-7; D assignment may be TRBD1 or TRBD2 (5 bases each). The ends were cut back, 1 base at V and 7 bases at J, with 14 bases in the middle. The CDR3 runs to 14 residues. Per the germline V gene, CDR1 is SGHAT and CDR2 is FQNNGV. CDR3 region: CASSLGPGTREQYF. Here the CDR3 DNA reads TGTGCCAGCAGCTTAGGCCCCGGGACGAGAGAGCAGTACTTC.

V gene TRBV14 combines with J gene TRBJ1-2; D is unclear. The CDR3 is 13 amino acids. V shed 0 bases and J shed 8 bases, with 10 bases lying between them. Germline V lookup: CDR1 SGHDN, CDR2 FVKESK. CDR3 protein: CASSQEAFSGYTF. In DNA, the CDR3 is TGTGCCAGCAGCCAAGAAGCCTTTAGCGGCTACACCTTC.

Many counts were recorded for this clonotype. J is TRBJ2-7 and V is TRBV4-2; D might be TRBD1 or TRBD2, each matching 6 bases. The CDR3 loop spans 15 amino acids. CDR1 and CDR2 (germline): LGHNA, YNFKEQ. V lost 3 bases, J lost 3 bases, and 15 bases lay in between. CDR3 nucleotide sequence: TGTGCCAGCAGCCAGCGGGACACGAGAATCTACGAGCAGTACTTC. This translates into CASSQRDTRIYEQYF.

This clonotype was seen ten or more times. The chain recombines TRBV20-1 with TRBJ1-2; no definite D call. This CDR3 spans 12 amino acids. CDR1 is DFQATT and CDR2 is SNEGSKA in the germline V gene (reference sequence). Here the CDR3 reads CSIKGRDDGYTF. The CDR3 coding sequence is TGCAGCATCAAAGGCAGAGACGATGGCTACACCTTC.

This clonotype was recorded at least ten times. The chain employs TRBV6-5 and TRBJ2-3; the D is unclear. This CDR3 has 11 residues. Trimming cost V 2 bases and J 6 bases, with 3 bases left between them. In germline, CDR1 is MNHEY, CDR2 SVGAGI. CDR3 residues: CASSYGDTQYF. As DNA, the CDR3 is TGTGCCAGCAGTTACGGGGATACGCAGTATTTT.

This clonotype was seen ten or more times. The rearrangement uses TRBV24-1 and TRBJ1-5; D gene ambiguous. The V and J ends lost 1 base and 3 bases respectively, with 15 bases between them. CDR1 KGHDR and CDR2 SFDVKD come from the germline V gene. The CDR3 is made up of 17 amino acids. This chain's CDR3 is CATSDLEDGNYNQPQHF. The CDR3 DNA follows: TGTGCCACCAGTGATTTAGAGGACGGAAATTACAATCAGCCCCAGCATTTT.

The rearrangement links TRBV11-3 to TRBJ2-1; TRBD1 aligns across 7 bases. There are 14 residues in the CDR3. Germline V gives CDR1 SGHNT, CDR2 YENEEA. Losses at the gene ends were 5 bases for V and 9 bases for J; bases not matched to a gene: 10. The DNA of the CDR3 is TGTGCCAGCAGCGGGGACAGCATGAGGACTGAGCAGTTCTTC. Encoded protein: CASSGDSMRTEQFF.

In this sample, this clonotype turned up many times. The rearrangement links TRBV6-5 to TRBJ2-5; 9 bases line up with TRBD2. This CDR3 is built from 18 residues. Looked up from germline, CDR1 is MNHEY and CDR2 is SVGAGI. Trimming removed 0 bases from V and 5 bases from J; junction bases left unmatched: 13. The CDR3 reads CASSYSNRAGGWRETQYF. The CDR3 nucleotides read TGTGCCAGCAGTTACTCGAATCGGGCGGGGGGGTGGAGGGAGACCCAGTACTTC.

Written as DNA, the CDR3 is TGTGCCAGCAGCCCACATCCGGGACTAGCGGGAGGGTATGAGCAGTTCTTC. Its protein product is CASSPHPGLAGGYEQFF. The rearrangement links TRBV14 to TRBJ2-1; 16 nucleotides agree with TRBD2. V lost 4 bases and J lost 8; bases outside the gene matches: 8. The germline gives CDR1 SGHDN, CDR2 FVKESK. The length of the CDR3 is 17 residues.

This rearrangement joins TRBV5-1 to TRBJ1-6; D unclear. The CDR3 is 16 amino acids. Per germline, CDR1 SGHRS and CDR2 YFSETQ. Trimming removed 3 bases from V and 6 bases from J, with 16 bases in between. The DNA for the CDR3 is TGCGCCAGCAGCTCACAGCCGGCAGCCTTTAATTCACCCCTCCACTTT. Translating gives CASSSQPAAFNSPLHF.

This clonotype was recorded at least ten times. J is TRBJ2-5 and V is TRBV21-1. TRBV21-1 represents a pseudogene. CDR3 length: 15 amino acids. The CDR3 loop reads CASSRGWTRRETQYF. The CDR3 coding sequence is TGTGCCAGCAGCAGGGGTTGGACGAGGCGAGAGACCCAGTACTTC.

This clonotype was counted many times. V and J are TRBV4-3 and TRBJ2-5, with D perhaps matching TRBD1 or TRBD2 (5 bases each). Germline-derived CDR1 and CDR2 are LGHNA and YSLEER. V was trimmed by 0 bases and J by 2 bases, leaving 13 bases between them. The CDR3 length is 16 residues. CDR3 coding DNA: TGCGCCAGCAGCCAAGATTTTGCTGGGACGCAAGAGACCCAGTACTTC. This gives the protein CASSQDFAGTQETQYF.

In this sample, this clonotype turned up many times. The chain recombines TRBV5-1 with TRBJ2-1; TRBD2 matches 10 bases. The CDR3 loop spans 15 amino acids. CDR1 is SGHRS, CDR2 YFSETQ, per germline. With 4 bases clipped from V and 1 base from J, the junction kept 2 bases outside the gene matches. CDR3 loop: CASSEGLASYNEQFF. The CDR3 nucleotides are TGCGCCAGCAGCGAGGGACTAGCGTCCTACAATGAGCAGTTCTTC.

This clonotype was seen at least ten times. This chain's CDR3 is CASSQDVRGEAYHTQYF. CDR3 DNA: TGCGCCAGCAGCCAAGATGTTCGCGGGGAAGCCTACCATACGCAGTATTTT. The V gene is TRBV4-3, the J gene TRBJ2-3; TRBD2 is a possible D gene (6 bases). The V gene lost 0 bases and the J gene lost 7 bases, with 20 bases spanning the gap. The germline V gene encodes CDR1 LGHNA and CDR2 YSLEER. The CDR3 runs 17 residues.

There are many counts of this clonotype. V is TRBV2 and J is TRBJ1-2; 8 nucleotides line up with TRBD1. J gave up 5 bases and V 7 bases, and 9 bases lay outside the gene matches. Germline CDR1 is SNHLY and CDR2 is FYNNEI. There are 14 residues in the CDR3. In DNA form, the CDR3 reads TGTGCCAGCACCTTGACAGGGGAGGATTATGGCTACACCTTC. Its protein is CASTLTGEDYGYTF.